The 14 T cell receptor beta chains below were found in one sample sequenced in a study of cytomegalovirus exposure and HLA in healthy donors. Researchers ran the PCR with 60 Vbeta and 13 Jbeta primers. The assay was immunoSEQ multiplex PCR, and TCRdb's table has in-frame clones only and misses some. The sample yields about 200,000 clones, 75% to 90% seen once. Source material: PBMCs. These receptors were obtained from a boy aged 2 to 10 in good health and CMV-seronegative.

V is TRBV9 and J is TRBJ1-2; 7 nucleotides line up with TRBD1. The CDR3 loop spans 15 amino acids. Germline CDR1 and CDR2: SGDLS and YYNGEE. Losses at the gene ends were 4 bases for V and 2 bases for J; bases not matched to a gene: 8. CDR3 nucleotides: TGTGCCAGCAGCCCAGGGGGTGCAGGAAACTATGGCTACACCTTC. Translated: CASSPGGAGNYGYTF.

Written as DNA, the CDR3 is TGCGCCAGCAGCTATTACTGGGACAGGGGAGGGGGAACTGAAGCTTTCTTT. This codes for CASSYYWDRGGGTEAFF. V is TRBV5-1 and J is TRBJ1-1; 10 bases are a match to TRBD1. The trim removed 3 bases at V and 5 bases at J, leaving 13 bases unmatched. The CDR3 consists of 17 residues. Germline CDR1 is SGHRS and CDR2 is YFSETQ. The full variable domain, completed using reference TRBV5-1 and TRBJ1-1, is KAGVTQTPRYLIKTRGQQVTLSCSPISGHRSVSWYQQTPGQGLQFLFEYFSETQRNKGNFPGRFSGRQFSNSRSEMNVSTLELGDSALYLCASSYYWDRGGGTEAFFGQGTRLTVV.

The chain carries TRBV28 and TRBJ2-7; 8 bases are shared with TRBD2. With V trimmed by 8 bases and J by 0 bases, 9 bases remained unmatched. CDR1 and CDR2 from the germline V gene are MDHEN and SYDVKM. CDR3 length: 15 amino acids. In nucleotides, the CDR3 is TGTGCCAGCCAATGGCTAGCGGGTGCCTCCTACGAGCAGTACTTC. Translation: CASQWLAGASYEQYF.

The chain has TRBV5-1 and TRBJ1-1; the D gene is possibly TRBD1 (5 bases). Trimming left V 4 bases short and J 4 bases short, with 23 bases between. The germline V gene encodes CDR1 SGHRS and CDR2 YFSETQ. The CDR3 consists of 17 residues. The CDR3 protein is CASSPNTHRIFVTEAFF. CDR3 bases: TGCGCCAGCAGCCCCAACACTCACAGGATTTTTGTCACTGAAGCTTTCTTT.

CDR3 region: CAISGVDRQTNYGYTF. For the CDR3, the DNA is TGTGCCATATCAGGAGTGGACAGGCAAACTAACTATGGCTACACCTTC. The rearrangement uses TRBV28 and TRBJ1-2; 7 positions agree with TRBD1. Germline lookup yields CDR1 MDHEN and CDR2 SYDVKM. With 10 bases clipped from V and 0 bases from J, the junction kept 14 bases outside the gene matches. The CDR3 covers 16 residues.

This sequence joins TRBV7-9 and TRBJ2-5, with a possible D match to TRBD2 (6 bases). Germline V gene data show CDR1 as SEHNR and CDR2 as FQNEAQ (reference sequence). The germline V and J ends were trimmed by 1 base and 5 bases, with 14 bases remaining between them. This CDR3 contains 15 residues. The CDR3 DNA is TGTGCCAGCAGCTTAGAGGGGAGGAACTTTGAGACCCAGTACTTC. It translates to CASSLEGRNFETQYF.

The CDR3 protein is CASSEFPSYEQYF. For the CDR3, the DNA is TGCGCCAGCAGTGAGTTTCCGTCCTACGAGCAGTACTTC. V usage is TRBV10-2 and J usage is TRBJ2-7; D is undetermined. Trimming cost V 1 base and J 1 base, with 5 bases left between them. This CDR3 spans 13 amino acids. Germline V gene sequence: CDR1 WSHSY, CDR2 SAAADI.

The sample holds a few counts of this clone. J is TRBJ1-4 and V is TRBV28; unclear D gene. The V gene lost 2 bases and the J gene lost 0 bases, with 7 bases spanning the gap. The germline gives CDR1 MDHEN, CDR2 SYDVKM. This CDR3 is 15 amino acids long. CDR3 protein: CASSLPGSTNEKLFF. Written as DNA, the CDR3 is TGTGCCAGCAGTTTACCCGGGTCAACTAATGAAAAACTGTTTTTT.

This chain links TRBV19 with TRBJ1-1; D possibly corresponds to TRBD1 (6 bases). This CDR3 region has 13 residues. CDR1 is LNHDA and CDR2 is SQIVND in the germline V gene (reference sequence). Trimming cost V 6 bases and J 2 bases, with 10 bases left between them. As DNA, the CDR3 is TGTGCCAGTAGGGTACAGGGTAACACTGAAGCTTTCTTT. This encodes CASRVQGNTEAFF.

The V and J genes are TRBV27 and TRBJ2-5; 7 nucleotides match TRBD1. V trimming: 6 bases; J trimming: 2 bases; junction bases outside the gene matches: 6. The CDR3 spans 14 residues. CDR1 and CDR2 from the germline V gene are MNHEY and SMNVEV (reference sequence). As DNA, the CDR3 is TGTGCCAGCAGAAGACCAGGGGGACAAGAGACCCAGTACTTC. It translates to CASRRPGGQETQYF.

This chain links TRBV6-5 with TRBJ2-3; D perhaps matches TRBD2 (5 bases). The CDR3 runs to 14 residues. Germline CDR1 reads MNHEY; CDR2 reads SVGAGI. CDR3 DNA: TGTGCAGCGGCCCCAGGCTCGTACACAGATACGCAGTATTTT. This translates into CAAAPGSYTDTQYF.

This clone was seen once. The chain combines TRBV11-3 with TRBJ2-3, with D possibly TRBD2 on 7 matching bases. Germline V lookup: CDR1 SGHNT, CDR2 YENEEA. The V end was cut by 2 bases, the J end by 6 bases, with 12 bases between. There are 14 residues in the CDR3. The CDR3 here is CASSLYREGDTQYF. In nucleotides, the CDR3 is TGTGCCAGCAGCTTATACAGGGAGGGCGATACGCAGTATTTT.

The V gene is TRBV28, the J gene TRBJ1-1; D is uncertain. V was cut by 3 bases and J by 7 bases, with 12 bases left in between. CDR1 is MDHEN, CDR2 SYDVKM, per germline. This CDR3 comprises 13 residues. The CDR3 sequence: CASSLFENDEAFF. DNA for the CDR3: TGTGCCAGCAGTTTGTTCGAGAACGATGAAGCTTTCTTT.

V is TRBV6-5 and J is TRBJ2-7; TRBD1 matches at 7 bases. The V gene end was trimmed by 0 bases and the J gene end by 3 bases; junction bases not matched to a gene: 5. CDR1 and CDR2 from the germline V gene are MNHEY and SVGAGI. This CDR3 comprises 15 residues. The CDR3 DNA reads as TGTGCCAGCAGTTACTCGAGACAGGGCAACTACGAGCAGTACTTC. Residues: CASSYSRQGNYEQYF.